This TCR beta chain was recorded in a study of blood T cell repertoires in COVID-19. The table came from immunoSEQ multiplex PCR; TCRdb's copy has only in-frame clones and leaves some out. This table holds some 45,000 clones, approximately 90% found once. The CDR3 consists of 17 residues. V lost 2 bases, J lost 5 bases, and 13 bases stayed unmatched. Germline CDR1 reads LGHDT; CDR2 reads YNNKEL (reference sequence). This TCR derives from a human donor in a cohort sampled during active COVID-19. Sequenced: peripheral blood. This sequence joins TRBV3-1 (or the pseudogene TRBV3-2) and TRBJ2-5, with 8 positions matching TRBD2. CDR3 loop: CASSQRVRRGALETQYF. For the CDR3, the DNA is TGTGCCAGCAGCCAAAGGGTCCGGCGGGGGGCGCTCGAGACCCAGTACTTC.